The 3 T cell receptor beta chains below all came from one sample that was sequenced in a study of T cell repertoires in cytomegalovirus infection. One entry per CDR3 protein results from TCRdb running MiXCR on the reads. This table holds fewer than 550,000 distinct CDR3 sequences, about 11% found once. The sample was PBMCs. These receptors were taken from a human donor in good health (CMV status not recorded). Some clones in this sample may be carry-over from other donors' samples.

V usage is TRBV7-6 and J usage is TRBJ2-7; 9 bases map to TRBD1. Trimming removed 1 base from V and 9 bases from J; junction bases left unmatched: 7. The CDR3 is made up of 14 amino acids. Germline values: CDR1 SGHVS, CDR2 FNYEAQ. CDR3 DNA: TGTGCCAGCAGCTTAGTGAGGACAGGGGCCAGGCAGTACTTC. Translating gives CASSLVRTGARQYF.

The chain carries TRBV28 and TRBJ2-1; perhaps D is TRBD1 or TRBD2 (5 bases each). The CDR3 has 16 amino acids. V lost 4 bases and J lost 1, with 14 bases in between. CDR1 and CDR2 from the germline V gene are MDHEN and SYDVKM. The DNA for the CDR3 is TGTGCCAGCAGTTCCCCCGGGACGGGATCCTACAATGAGCAGTTCTTC. This sequence encodes CASSSPGTGSYNEQFF.

This chain joins TRBV7-4 and TRBJ2-7; 7 bases map to TRBD1. The CDR3 is 14 residues long. CDR1 is SGHVT and CDR2 is SQSDAQ in the germline V gene. V lost 3 bases to trimming and J lost 9 bases; unmatched junction nucleotides: 11. CDR3 DNA: TGTGCCAGCAGCTTTAACAGGGGAGATTCGGTGCAGTACTTC. Its protein product is CASSFNRGDSVQYF.